A selection of T cell receptor beta chains follows, all from one sample in a study of blood T cell repertoires in COVID-19. Assay used: immunoSEQ multiplex PCR; TCRdb lists only in-frame clones, some missing. The repertoire has about 270,000 clones, about nine tenths of them found once; the top ten carry about 3%. The sample consisted of PBMCs or T cells enriched from blood (not recorded which). Receptors originate from a woman in her fifties or sixties who had recovered from COVID-19. CDR3s include the opening cysteine and the closing phenylalanine or tryptophan. Each record gives: V gene, CDR3 protein.

>TRBV28
CASSFGGFSGNTIYF
>TRBV25-1
CASSEYGQGNYGYTF
>TRBV27
CASSPDRVGYTF
>TRBV19
CASGGEGAGQPQHF
>TRBV5-1
CASSLGTGTANVLTF
>TRBV3-1/TRBV3-2
CASSQGPETRAIEQFF
>TRBV19
CASSIARPNNQPQHF
>TRBV30
CAWNSGLAGGNEQFF
>TRBV5-6
CASGQVQGARGSPLHF
>TRBV7-2
CASSLGQGSAFF
>TRBV30
CAWSVRGSNTEAFF
>TRBV5-8
CASSFTGVLVADTQYF
>TRBV24-1
CATSALRGGYGSGSVTDTQYF
>TRBV11-2
CASSRQDNEQFF
>TRBV5-1
CASSSDRGSYEQYF
>TRBV5-1
CASSYRTETNEKLFF
>TRBV6-6
CASSYRGDAEAFF